This T cell receptor (beta chain) derives from a study of cytomegalovirus exposure and HLA in healthy donors. In the case of this clone: Its specificity is unknown.

Primers: 60 Vbeta forward and 13 Jbeta reverse. The table came from immunoSEQ multiplex PCR; TCRdb's copy has only in-frame clones and leaves some out. Seen here are about 130,000 clones, around 79% observed once, and the top ten hold about 7%. Study-wide results and limits: Presence/absence analyses supposed approximately even sequencing depth among donors. No immune exposure information besides CMV serostatus was available.

Trimming took 0 bases from V and 6 from J, leaving 9 bases between them. This CDR3 is built from 13 residues. CDR1 is SGHNT, CDR2 YYREEE, per germline (reference sequence). Sequencing was done on a sample of PBMCs. This rearrangement joins TRBV5-4 to TRBJ1-2; D is possibly TRBD1 (6 bases). This sequence originates from a man in his forties in good health and CMV-seropositive. Here the CDR3 reads CASSLDRANGYTF. DNA for the CDR3: TGTGCCAGCAGCTTGGACAGGGCAAATGGCTACACCTTC.